What follows are 13 T cell receptor beta chains derived from one specimen sequenced in a study of T cell responses to AZD1222 COVID-19 vaccine. Sequencing was performed with immunoSEQ multiplex PCR; in TCRdb, only in-frame clones are kept and a portion is missing. The sample records about 150,000 clones, roughly 90% being singletons. The source was peripheral blood, collected 28 days after the second AZD1222 dose. The receptors here all came from an adult who received the AZD1222 COVID-19 vaccine.

This chain joins TRBV5-4 and TRBJ2-1, with unresolved D. This CDR3 region has 12 residues. The V and J ends lost 2 bases and 6 bases respectively, with 6 bases between them. Germline lookup yields CDR1 SGHNT and CDR2 YYREEE (reference sequence). CDR3 DNA: TGTGCCAGCAGCTTTCTCTCCAATGAGCAGTTCTTC. Protein sequence: CASSFLSNEQFF.

The sample holds one count of this clone. This chain joins TRBV2 and TRBJ1-2; no reliable D call. The germline gives CDR1 SNHLY, CDR2 FYNNEI. The V gene lost 6 bases and the J gene lost 0 bases, with 8 bases spanning the gap. This CDR3 comprises 13 residues. CDR3 nucleotide sequence: TGTGCCAGCAGGGACGGTACTAACTATGGCTACACCTTC. This sequence encodes CASRDGTNYGYTF.

The chain has TRBV6-5 and TRBJ1-1; weak D call: TRBD1 (6 bases). Trimming took 5 bases from V and 0 from J, leaving 10 bases between them. This CDR3 spans 14 amino acids. The germline V gene encodes CDR1 MNHEY and CDR2 SVGAGI. In DNA form, the CDR3 reads TGTGCCAGCAGTCGACAGGCTATGAACACTGAAGCTTTCTTT. As protein: CASSRQAMNTEAFF.

In its sample, this clone was seen once. The chain combines TRBV29-1 with TRBJ1-2; TRBD1 matches at 8 bases. V lost 6 bases to trimming and J lost 3 bases; unmatched junction nucleotides: 6. CDR1 and CDR2 (germline): SQVTM, ANQGSEA. The CDR3 consists of 13 residues. The CDR3 sequence: CSVTTGEDYGYTF. CDR3 sequence (DNA): TGCAGCGTAACGACAGGGGAGGACTATGGCTACACCTTC.

This chain joins TRBV2 and TRBJ1-4; the D is unclear. CDR1 SNHLY and CDR2 FYNNEI come from the germline V gene. The germline V and J ends were trimmed by 7 bases and 0 bases, with 12 bases remaining between them. The CDR3 totals 15 residues. CDR3 loop: CASMSTGATNEKLFF. The CDR3 DNA reads as TGTGCCAGCATGTCAACCGGCGCAACTAATGAAAAACTGTTTTTT.

V usage is TRBV5-1 and J usage is TRBJ1-6, with 9 bases that match TRBD1. V lost 6 bases, J lost 4 bases, and 5 bases stayed unmatched. Germline V CDR1 and CDR2: SGHRS, YFSETQ. There are 15 residues in the CDR3. In DNA form, the CDR3 reads TGCGCCAGCACACCCGGGACAGGGTATAATTCACCCCTCCACTTT. This encodes CASTPGTGYNSPLHF.

CDR3 sequence (DNA): TGTGCCTGGGCCGGGACAGTTCAAGAGCAGTACTTC. Translated, it gives CAWAGTVQEQYF. This chain links TRBV30 with TRBJ2-7, with TRBD1 identical over 7 bases. CDR1 is GTSNPN, CDR2 SVGIG, per germline (reference sequence). This CDR3 has 12 residues. V gave up 5 bases and J gave up 7 bases; unmatched junction bases: 8.

The rearrangement uses TRBV9 and TRBJ2-1; 7 nucleotides align to TRBD2. The CDR3 totals 12 residues. Germline V CDR1 and CDR2: SGDLS, YYNGEE. V dropped 0 bases and J dropped 15; count of bases not matched to a gene: 6. The CDR3 bases are TGTGCCAGCAGCGTAGGTGGGAGGGGACTGTTCTTC. Translated, it gives CASSVGGRGLFF. Drawing the rest from reference TRBV9 and TRBJ2-1, the complete variable domain is DSGVTQTPKHLITATGQRVTLRCSPRSGDLSVYWYQQSLDQGLQFLIQYYNGEERAKGNILERFSAQQFPDLHSELNLSSLELGDSALYFCASSVGGRGLFFGPGTRLTVL.

The V and J genes are TRBV15 and TRBJ2-6; D remains ambiguous. This CDR3 is built from 15 residues. Germline V gives CDR1 LNHNV, CDR2 YYDKDF (reference sequence). The ends were cut back, 5 bases at V and 0 bases at J, with 8 bases in the middle. The CDR3 loop is CATSRAVSGANVLTF. CDR3 in DNA: TGTGCCACCAGCCGGGCCGTCTCTGGGGCCAACGTCCTGACTTTC. The full variable domain, in which reference TRBV15 and TRBJ2-6 provide the parts outside the CDR3, is DAMVIQNPRYQVTQFGKPVTLSCSQTLNHNVMYWYQQKSSQAPKLLFHYYDKDFNNEADTPDNFQSRRPNTSFCFLDIRSPGLGDTAMYLCATSRAVSGANVLTFGAGSRLTVL.

The V and J genes are TRBV5-8 and TRBJ1-2; unclear D gene. The CDR3 runs to 13 residues. Germline loops: CDR1 SGHTS, CDR2 YDEGEE. The ends were cut back, 4 bases at V and 4 bases at J, with 11 bases in the middle. Here the CDR3 DNA reads TGTGCCAGCAGCGAAGACCTGGTCTATGGCTACACCTTC. Its protein product is CASSEDLVYGYTF. Drawing the rest from reference TRBV5-8 and TRBJ1-2, the complete variable domain is EAGVTQSPTHLIKTRGQQATLRCSPISGHTSVYWYQQALGLGLQFLLWYDEGEERNRGNFPPRFSGRQFPNYSSELNVNALELEDSALYLCASSEDLVYGYTFGSGTRLTVV.

This CDR3 reads CASSIGQGGNQPQHF. The CDR3 nucleotides read TGTGCCAGTAGTATAGGACAGGGAGGTAATCAGCCCCAGCATTTT. The chain recombines TRBV19 with TRBJ1-5, with 7 bases that match TRBD1. V dropped 1 base and J dropped 4; count of bases not matched to a gene: 4. The CDR3 has 15 residues. The V gene's germline CDR1 is LNHDA and CDR2 SQIVND (reference sequence).

This chain links TRBV3-1 (or the pseudogene TRBV3-2) with TRBJ2-1; no clear D gene. The CDR3 length is 11 residues. V was clipped by 2 bases and J by 11 bases, with 7 bases between them. The germline CDR1 and CDR2 sequences are LGHDT and YNNKEL (reference sequence). The CDR3 sequence: CASSQTSKQFF. The CDR3 nucleotides are TGTGCCAGCAGCCAAACGTCCAAGCAGTTCTTC.

J is TRBJ2-5 and V is TRBV5-1; 9 nucleotides line up with TRBD2. V was clipped by 3 bases and J by 3 bases; unmatched bases: 30. CDR3 length: 23 amino acids. Germline CDR1 and CDR2: SGHRS and YFSETQ. CDR3 nucleotide sequence: TGCGCCAGCAGCTCGATCACAGAGGGACTAGCCGGATTTAGGCTAAATCAGAAAGAGACCCAGTACTTC. Amino acids: CASSSITEGLAGFRLNQKETQYF.